This T cell receptor beta chain was recorded in a study of blood T cell repertoires in COVID-19. Study in general: Samples taken during acute and convalescent COVID-19 were collected in the United States, Italy and Spain. PBMCs, B-cell-depleted T cells, or T cells were the source of the cDNA or gDNA that made up the material.

Original processing methods: It was from reference gene primer amplification that nucleated cell counts were estimated. The repertoire was sequenced with immunoSEQ multiplex PCR; TCRdb's copy has only in-frame clones and lacks some. V and J calls plus clone size are reproduced from that table; the DNA served to infer D and trimming. Of about 88,000 clones listed, over 65% are singletons. Trimming shortened V by 4 bases and J by 2 bases, and 18 bases separated the two germline ends. Germline CDR1 and CDR2: SGHAT and FQNNGV. CDR3 length: 17 residues. Input material: peripheral blood. The sequence was obtained from a woman aged 65 to 85 with acute or convalescent COVID-19. The gene calls are TRBV11-2 and TRBJ2-1; tentative D call: TRBD1 (5 bases). Here the CDR3 reads CASSSPDSAKTYNEQFF. CDR3 sequence (DNA): TGTGCCAGCAGCTCACCCGACAGTGCTAAGACCTACAATGAGCAGTTCTTC. The full variable domain, completed using reference TRBV11-2 and TRBJ2-1, is EAGVAQSPRYKIIEKRQSVAFWCNPISGHATLYWYQQILGQGPKLLIQFQNNGVVDDSQLPKDRFSAERLKGVDSTLKIQPAKLEDSAVYLCASSSPDSAKTYNEQFFGPGTRLTVL.